The next 8 T cell receptor beta chains were all read from a single sample in a study of breast tumors, draining lymph nodes, adjacent tissues. The lymph nodes were axillary draining lymph nodes from breast cancer patients. Each CDR3 protein gets one entry after TCRdb re-called the multiplex PCR reads with MiXCR. The data hold around 230,000 distinct CDR3 sequences, with less than 40% observed a single time. Sequenced material: axillary lymph node tissue. These receptors all stem from a female donor with breast cancer. Some clones in this sample may be carry-over from other donors' samples.

V gene TRBV3-1 combines with J gene TRBJ2-1; either TRBD1 or TRBD2 may supply D (5 bases each). The CDR3 consists of 15 residues. Trimming stripped 4 bases from V and 4 bases from J, with 14 bases between. The germline gives CDR1 LGHDT, CDR2 YNNKEL (reference sequence). CDR3 protein: CASSPGQGRYNEQFF. In nucleotides, the CDR3 is TGTGCCAGCAGCCCAGGTCAGGGACGATACAATGAGCAGTTCTTC.

This clonotype was counted a few times. Given a much more abundant clone one base away, this may be a read error. The CDR3 DNA reads TGTGCCAGCAGCCCACAAGCCGAGCAGTACTTC. This codes for CASSPQAEQYF. The V call is TRBV6-6, the J call TRBJ2-7; D uncertain. CDR1 MNHNY and CDR2 SVGAGI come from the germline V gene (reference sequence). V was cut by 6 bases and J by 6 bases, with 9 bases left in between. CDR3 length equals 11 residues.

To note about this clonotype: At one end, the junction sequence differs from germline, possibly due to a read error. The chain recombines TRBV7-3 with TRBJ2-5; 9 bases agree with TRBD2. This CDR3 spans 15 amino acids. Germline-derived CDR1 and CDR2 are SGHTA and FQGTGA. This chain's CDR3 is CASSPKGTSRETQHF. In nucleotides, the CDR3 is TGTGCCAGCAGCCCAAAGGGGACTAGCCGGGAGACCCAGCACTTC.

With respect to this clonotype: A much larger clone sits a single nucleotide away, making a read error possible. This sequence joins TRBV9 and TRBJ2-5; D uncertain. This CDR3 region has 14 residues. V was trimmed by 0 bases and J by 4 bases, leaving 10 bases between them. Germline values: CDR1 SGDLS, CDR2 YYNGEE. CDR3 sequence: CASSVGLRVETQYF. The CDR3 DNA reads as TGTGCCAGCAGCGTAGGGCTTCGCGTAGAGACCCAGTACTTC.

Details on this clonotype: A much larger clone differs by one base, so this may be a read error. V is TRBV18 and J is TRBJ2-3; the match to TRBD2 covers 8 bases. There are 13 residues in the CDR3. Germline-derived CDR1 and CDR2 are KGHSH and LQKENI. The CDR3 protein is CSSSPERTSTQYF. In nucleotides, the CDR3 is TGTTCCAGCTCACCGGAGAGGACTAGCACGCAGTATTTT.

This sequence joins TRBV19 and TRBJ1-1; D is unresolved. The CDR3 consists of 15 residues. Germline CDR1 and CDR2: LNHDA and SQIVND (reference sequence). Deletions cut 7 bases from V and 0 bases from J, with 15 bases between. CDR3 loop: CASITPGRMNTEAFF. As DNA, the CDR3 is TGTGCCAGTATCACCCCCGGCCGGATGAACACTGAAGCTTTCTTT.

The chain carries TRBV19 and TRBJ2-3, with 8 bases matching TRBD2. Germline values: CDR1 LNHDA, CDR2 SQIVND (reference sequence). The CDR3 sequence is 13 residues long. Trimming at V came to 4 bases and at J to 10 bases, leaving 7 bases not matched to a gene. The CDR3 is CASSSGGLAAQYF. The CDR3 nucleotides are TGTGCCAGTAGTAGCGGGGGGCTGGCGGCGCAGTATTTT.

Here the CDR3 DNA reads TGTGCCAGCAGCCAAGATCGGGTAGCGGGGACCATGGGTGAGCAGTTCTTC. As protein: CASSQDRVAGTMGEQFF. The chain has TRBV3-1 and TRBJ2-1, with TRBD2 matching over 8 bases. The CDR3 length is 17 residues. The V and J ends lost 0 bases and 9 bases, in that order; junction bases with no gene match: 13. Looked up from germline, CDR1 is LGHDT and CDR2 is YNNKEL (reference sequence).